These T cell receptor beta chains were read from a single sample in a study of Graves' ophthalmopathy and Graves' hyperthyroidism. TCRdb ran MiXCR on the multiplex PCR reads and lists one entry per CDR3 protein. In the table there are over a million distinct CDR3 sequences, roughly two fifths of which are singletons. Sequences were obtained from peripheral blood or thyroid tissue (not recorded which). The receptors were sampled from an adult man with Graves' hyperthyroidism. CDR3s leave out the opening cysteine and the closing phenylalanine or tryptophan. Fields, in order: V gene, clone size, J gene, CDR3 protein. Size values are once, few and many counts, or a class for expanded clones, and some rows have none.

TRBV10-3	.	TRBJ2-7	AISGDHGQGYEQY
TRBV14	few	TRBJ1-3	ASSQAGAGNTIY
TRBV27	once	TRBJ2-5	ASSVQGFQETQY
TRBV20-1	few	TRBJ2-7	SARGAREQY
TRBV19	many	TRBJ1-1	ASSKRTENTEAF
TRBV29-1	many	TRBJ1-1	SVDRGLGTEAF
TRBV7-3	few	TRBJ2-2	ASSSRTGPTGELF
TRBV10-3	.	TRBJ2-3	AISDPDSPGRSDTQY
TRBV4-3	.	TRBJ2-7	ASSQDWTGTYEQY
TRBV2	many	TRBJ1-1	ASRVDKNTEAF
TRBV12-3/TRBV12-4	few	TRBJ2-5	ASSLYRGSRETQY
TRBV2	.	TRBJ1-1	ASADRTNTEAF
TRBV5-1	many	TRBJ2-5	ASSLVGLAGSETQY
TRBV5-1	many	TRBJ1-4	ASSLTGGSEKLF
TRBV9	many	TRBJ2-7	ASSVDPSGGLTYEQY
TRBV20-1	.	TRBJ2-7	SARAIQSQTLHEQY